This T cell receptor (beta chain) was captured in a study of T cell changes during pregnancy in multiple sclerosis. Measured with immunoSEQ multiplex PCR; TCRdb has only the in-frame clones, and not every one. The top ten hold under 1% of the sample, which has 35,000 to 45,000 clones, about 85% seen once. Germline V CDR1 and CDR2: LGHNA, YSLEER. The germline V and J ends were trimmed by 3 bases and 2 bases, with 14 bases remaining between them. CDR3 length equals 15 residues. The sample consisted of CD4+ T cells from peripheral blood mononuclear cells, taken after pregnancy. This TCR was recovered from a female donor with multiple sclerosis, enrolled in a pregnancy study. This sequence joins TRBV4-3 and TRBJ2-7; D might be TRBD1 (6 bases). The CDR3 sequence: CASSQTRQDPYEQYF. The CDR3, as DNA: TGCGCCAGCAGCCAGACCCGACAGGATCCCTACGAGCAGTACTTC.